The TCR beta chain under discussion was sequenced for a study of blood T cell repertoires in COVID-19. Study at large: PBMCs, B-cell-depleted T cells, or T cells were the source of the cDNA or gDNA that made up the material.

The CDR3 has 14 residues. Trimming left V 6 bases short and J 5 bases short, with 14 bases between. CDR1 and CDR2 from the germline V gene are MNHEY and SMNVEV (reference sequence). Generated by immunoSEQ multiplex PCR, the TCRdb table keeps only in-frame clones and is missing some. The sample holds approximately 230,000 clones, 80% to 90% seen once. The chain joins TRBV27 to TRBJ2-1; unclear D gene. The TCR originated in a man at least 80 years old with acute or convalescent COVID-19. The sequenced material came from peripheral blood. In nucleotides, the CDR3 is TGTGCCAGCAGCTATATTACCGCCAACAATGAGCAGTTCTTC. It specifies CASSYITANNEQFF.